This TCR beta chain was sequenced for a study of shared clonotypes between healthy human individuals. Study observations and caveats: Among donors, clonotype sharing was expected to be affected by sequencing depth. Large depth notwithstanding, sorted-subset sequencing proved incomplete by rarefaction.

Replicate PCRs run on sorted subsets employed approximately 200 ng DNA, roughly 30,000 T cell genomes. Using immunoSEQ multiplex PCR, the repertoire was profiled, and TCRdb retains in-frame clones only, with some absent. The top ten clones hold 0.89% of a sample with around 1,000,000 clones, approximately 75% of them seen once. The V end was cut by 5 bases, the J end by 12 bases, with 20 bases between. Per germline, CDR1 SNHLY and CDR2 FYNNEI. The CDR3 is 13 amino acids. Healthy HIV-negative adults without recent acute infections or vaccinations served as donors. Details on this clone: The antigen is unknown.

The receptor was derived from a man in his late teens or twenties in good health. Some clones in this sample may be carry-over from other donors' samples. The material sequenced was memory CD4+ T cells from PBMCs. Subset: CD45RA-negative fraction. This chain links TRBV2 with TRBJ2-7; weak D call: TRBD1 (5 bases). CDR3 coding DNA: TGTGCCAGCAGTCCGGAAACAATGACAGAGTCGTACTTC. Translation: CASSPETMTESYF. Looking up the rest from reference TRBV2 and TRBJ2-7 gives the full variable domain: EPEVTQTPSHQVTQMGQEVILRCVPISNHLYFYWYRQILGQKVEFLVSFYNNEISEKSEIFDDQFSVERPDGSNFTLKIRSTKLEDSAMYFCASSPETMTESYFGPGTRLTVT.